This T cell receptor beta chain is from a study of shared clonotypes between healthy human individuals. The CDR3 covers 13 residues. The V gene's germline CDR1 is MNHEY and CDR2 SVGAGI. A single count supports this clone. A junction end diverges from the germline sequence, so it may reflect a read error. Measured with immunoSEQ multiplex PCR; TCRdb has only the in-frame clones, and not every one. The sample carries about 1 million clones, around 75% recorded once. The chain combines TRBV6-5 with TRBJ1-1; D is unresolved. Sequenced sample: memory CD4+ T cells sorted from blood. This sample's subset: CD45RA-negative fraction. The TCR comes from a man aged 18 to 35 in good health. CDR3 sequence reads: CASKAPMNAEAFF. CDR3 in DNA: TGTGCCAGCAAGGCTCCCATGAACGCTGAAGCTTTCTTT.